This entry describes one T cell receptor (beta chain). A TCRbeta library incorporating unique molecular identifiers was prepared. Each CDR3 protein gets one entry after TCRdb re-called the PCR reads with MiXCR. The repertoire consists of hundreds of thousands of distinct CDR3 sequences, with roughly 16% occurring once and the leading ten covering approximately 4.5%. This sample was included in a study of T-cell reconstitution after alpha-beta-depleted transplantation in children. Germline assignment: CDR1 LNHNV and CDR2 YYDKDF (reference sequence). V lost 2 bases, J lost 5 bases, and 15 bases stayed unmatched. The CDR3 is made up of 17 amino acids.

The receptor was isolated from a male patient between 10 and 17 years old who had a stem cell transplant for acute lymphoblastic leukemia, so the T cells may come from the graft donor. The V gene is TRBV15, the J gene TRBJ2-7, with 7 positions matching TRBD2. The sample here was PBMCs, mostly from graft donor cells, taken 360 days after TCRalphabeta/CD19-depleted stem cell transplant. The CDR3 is CATSRRMGGWGIHEQYF. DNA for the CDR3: TGTGCCACCAGCAGAAGGATGGGGGGGTGGGGGATCCACGAGCAGTACTTC.